The 30 T cell receptor beta chains given below trace back to one sample, sequenced in a study of T-cell reconstitution after alpha-beta-depleted transplantation in children. The authors prepared the TCRbeta library with unique molecular identifiers. Using its own MiXCR run on the PCR reads, TCRdb lists one record per CDR3 protein. This sample has around 490,000 distinct CDR3 sequences, with approximately 10% found just once. The material was PBMCs, mostly from graft donor cells, obtained 180 days after TCRalphabeta/CD19-depleted stem cell transplant. The receptor set was obtained from a female patient between 2 and 15 years old who had a stem cell transplant for aplastic anemia, so the T cells may come from the graft donor.

V usage is TRBV4-1 and J usage is TRBJ2-1; 8 bases match TRBD1. Germline V lookup: CDR1 MGHRA, CDR2 YSYEKL. The CDR3 spans 19 residues. J was trimmed by 4 bases and V by 1 base; bases with no gene match: 15. The CDR3 spells CASSQGHAAGTGSYNEQFF. CDR3 coding DNA: TGCGCCAGCAGCCAAGGGCACGCGGCCGGGACAGGTTCTTACAATGAGCAGTTCTTC.

The sample holds a few counts of this clonotype. The CDR3 nucleotides are TGTGCCAGCAGTGTGGGGTACACCGGGGAGCTGTTTTTT. It is translated as CASSVGYTGELFF. The rearrangement joins TRBV6-4 to TRBJ2-2; no reliable D call. Per germline, CDR1 MRHNA and CDR2 SNTAGT. V shed 4 bases and J shed 3 bases, with 6 bases lying between them. The CDR3 runs to 13 residues.

This clonotype turned up a few times. A junction end diverges from the germline sequence, so it may reflect a read error. The chain carries TRBV20-1 and TRBJ2-3; 10 bases are a match to TRBD2. The CDR3 covers 15 residues. Germline V CDR1 and CDR2: DFQATT, SNEGSKA (reference sequence). DNA of the CDR3: TGCAGTGCTAGACTAGCGGGAGCCCCCACACATACGCAGTATTTT. This sequence encodes CSARLAGAPTHTQYF.

This clonotype was detected only a few times. The CDR3 DNA reads as TGTGCCAGCAGTTTAGCGGAGCGGACGCAGTATTTT. Encoded protein: CASSLAERTQYF. The chain carries TRBV12-3 or TRBV12-4 and TRBJ2-3; a weak D match, TRBD2 (5 bases). This CDR3 has 12 amino acids. V was trimmed by 0 bases and J by 9 bases, leaving 7 bases between them.

The gene calls are TRBV7-6 and TRBJ2-1, with TRBD2 identical over 12 bases. Germline V gene data show CDR1 as SGHVS and CDR2 as FNYEAQ. Trimming at V came to 2 bases and at J to 8 bases, leaving 10 bases not matched to a gene. CDR3 length equals 17 residues. As DNA, the CDR3 is TGTGCCAGCAGCTTACGGCTAGCGGGAGGGCCTGAGGATGAGCAGTTCTTC. Translation: CASSLRLAGGPEDEQFF.

This sequence joins TRBV11-2 and TRBJ2-3, with TRBD2 matching 9 bases. The CDR3 is made up of 15 amino acids. CDR1 and CDR2 from the germline V gene are SGHAT and FQNNGV. V lost 5 bases to trimming and J lost 5 bases; unmatched junction nucleotides: 8. The CDR3 spells CASSLWGGREDTQYF. CDR3 nucleotides: TGTGCCAGCAGCCTCTGGGGCGGGAGGGAAGATACGCAGTATTTT.

This clonotype was detected only a few times. J is TRBJ2-4 and V is TRBV20-1; either TRBD1 or TRBD2 may fit D (7 bases each). Trimming removed 5 bases at V and 2 bases at J, with 19 bases between. The CDR3 extends over 16 amino acids. The germline CDR1 and CDR2 sequences are DFQATT and SNEGSKA (reference sequence). For the CDR3, the DNA is TGCAGTGCTTCACGACCCAGGGGGGGGTCCAAAAACATTCAGTACTTC. Its protein product is CSASRPRGGSKNIQYF.

This clonotype was observed a few times. Here the CDR3 reads CASSQSGSGSGANVLTF. CDR3 sequence (DNA): TGTGCCAGCAGCCAGAGCGGGAGCGGGTCTGGGGCCAACGTCCTGACTTTC. The chain employs TRBV11-3 and TRBJ2-6; 8 nucleotides agree with TRBD2. Germline CDR1 and CDR2: SGHNT and YENEEA. The J segment lost 1 base and the V segment lost 5 bases, leaving 7 bases of the junction unmatched. The CDR3 length is 17 residues.

Only a few counts were recorded for this clonotype. The chain couples TRBV6-5 to TRBJ2-7; TRBD2 matches at 10 bases. This CDR3 has 14 amino acids. CDR1 is MNHEY and CDR2 is SVGAGI in the germline V gene. J lost 0 bases, V lost 8 bases, and 4 bases had no gene match. CDR3 protein: CASEAGGVSYEQYF. Written as DNA, the CDR3 is TGTGCCAGCGAAGCGGGAGGGGTCTCCTACGAGCAGTACTTC.

The sample holds a few counts of this clonotype. The CDR3 coding sequence is TGTGCCAGCAGCCCGGAGGCCAGCGGGAAAGAGACCCAGTACTTC. Its protein is CASSPEASGKETQYF. The V call is TRBV7-9, the J call TRBJ2-5, with TRBD2 matching over 7 bases. The length of the CDR3 is 15 residues. V shed 5 bases and J 3 bases; nucleotides not matched to a gene: 9. Looked up from germline, CDR1 is SEHNR and CDR2 is FQNEAQ (reference sequence).

This clonotype was recorded a few times. In DNA, the CDR3 is TGTGCCAGCAGCCCCTACGGGGGGCTAATCGGAAACACCATATATTTT. This codes for CASSPYGGLIGNTIYF. This chain connects TRBV14 to TRBJ1-3; D possibly corresponds to TRBD1 (6 bases). Germline CDR1 SGHDN, CDR2 FVKESK. The CDR3 totals 16 residues. The V gene lost 4 bases and the J gene lost 4 bases, with 17 bases spanning the gap. Combining the CDR3 with reference TRBV14 and TRBJ1-3 gives the whole variable domain EAGVTQFPSHSVIEKGQTVTLRCDPISGHDNLYWYRRVMGKEIKFLLHFVKESKQDESGMPNNRFLAERTGGTYSTLKVQPAELEDSGVYFCASSPYGGLIGNTIYFGEGSWLTVV.

As to this clonotype: Compared with germline, one end of the junction differs, possibly owing to a read error. The CDR3 sequence is CARSYSTEQFF. CDR3 nucleotides: TGTGCCCGCAGTTACTCGACTGAGCAGTTCTTC. This rearrangement joins TRBV6-5 to TRBJ2-1; no definite D call. CDR1 and CDR2 from the germline V gene are MNHEY and SVGAGI. This CDR3 contains 11 residues.

V gene TRBV10-3 combines with J gene TRBJ2-7; 8 bases line up with TRBD2. CDR1 and CDR2 from the germline V gene are ENHRY and SYGVKD. The CDR3 runs to 15 residues. The V gene end was trimmed by 2 bases and the J gene end by 4 bases; junction bases not matched to a gene: 7. In nucleotides, the CDR3 is TGTGCCATCAGTGAGGGGGAGACTAGCGTTTACGAGCAGTACTTC. Translated, it gives CAISEGETSVYEQYF.

This clonotype was found a few times. The chain carries TRBV4-2 and TRBJ2-1, with 11 bases that match TRBD2. After removal of 4 bases from V and 2 bases from J, the junction contained 4 bases not matched to a gene. The CDR3 loop spans 16 amino acids. The germline V gene has CDR1 LGHNA and CDR2 YNFKEQ. The DNA for the CDR3 is TGTGCCAGCAGCCGTCTAGCGGGAGGTGCCTACAATGAGCAGTTCTTC. Residues: CASSRLAGGAYNEQFF.

The rearrangement uses TRBV4-1 and TRBJ2-1; the D gene is possibly TRBD2 (6 bases). Trimming removed 4 bases at V and 7 bases at J, with 17 bases between. The V gene's germline CDR1 is MGHRA and CDR2 YSYEKL. The length of the CDR3 is 15 residues. CDR3 loop: CASSPGVSRRNEQFF. The CDR3 nucleotides are TGCGCCAGCAGCCCGGGAGTTAGTCGAAGAAATGAGCAGTTCTTC.

The rearrangement links TRBV24-1 to TRBJ2-1; D not resolved. Trimming removed 7 bases from V and 3 bases from J, with 6 bases in between. The CDR3 consists of 12 residues. Germline-derived CDR1 and CDR2 are KGHDR and SFDVKD. Here the CDR3 reads CATRSGYNEQFF. CDR3 in DNA: TGTGCCACCAGGTCTGGCTACAATGAGCAGTTCTTC.

This clonotype has a handful of counts. The chain is built from TRBV12-3 or TRBV12-4 and TRBJ2-3; 9 bases are a match to TRBD2. This CDR3 is built from 15 residues. V shed 10 bases and J 4 bases; nucleotides not matched to a gene: 12. The CDR3 region is CATRFAAGGADTQYF. The CDR3 DNA reads as TGTGCCACCCGTTTCGCAGCGGGAGGCGCAGATACGCAGTATTTT.

This clonotype was observed at least ten times. CDR3 nucleotides: TGTGCCATCAGCACCTCTGAAGGGGGCTACACCTTC. Translation gives CAISTSEGGYTF. The J gene is TRBJ1-2, the V gene TRBV10-3; D is unclear. There are 12 residues in the CDR3. CDR1 ENHRY and CDR2 SYGVKD come from the germline V gene. The V end lost 6 bases, the J end lost 8 bases, and 13 bases lay between the germline ends.

This sequence joins TRBV3-1 and TRBJ2-3, with 11 bases identical to TRBD2. CDR3 length: 16 amino acids. The J segment lost 0 bases and the V segment lost 4 bases, leaving 3 bases of the junction unmatched. The germline gives CDR1 LGHDT, CDR2 YNNKEL (reference sequence). Here the CDR3 DNA reads TGTGCCAGCAGCCCAACTAGCGGGGGAAGCACAGATACGCAGTATTTT. It translates to CASSPTSGGSTDTQYF.

The chain uses TRBV6-2 or TRBV6-3 and TRBJ2-3; TRBD2 matches at 12 bases. The V segment lost 6 bases and the J segment 3 bases; nucleotides outside the gene matches: 10. The CDR3 spans 17 residues. Germline V gene sequence: CDR1 MNHEY, CDR2 SVGEGT. The CDR3 bases are TGTGCCAGCAGGCGACAGACTAGCGGGAGAAGAACAGATACGCAGTATTTT. This sequence encodes CASRRQTSGRRTDTQYF.

The table lists this clonotype with many counts. At one boundary the junction diverges from the germline segment, which might be a read error. This chain joins TRBV5-1 and TRBJ2-5; D call uncertain. CDR1 SGHRS and CDR2 YFSETQ come from the germline V gene. This CDR3 is built from 13 residues. CDR3 DNA: TGTGCCAGCAGCTTAGGGCCCCAAGAGACCCAGTACTTC. Translation: CASSLGPQETQYF.

In its sample, this clonotype was seen many times. The rearrangement joins TRBV5-6 to TRBJ2-7; no firm D call. This CDR3 is 14 amino acids long. Germline V CDR1 and CDR2: SGHDT, YYEEEE. Trimming shortened V by 1 base and J by 1 base, and 9 bases separated the two germline ends. In nucleotides, the CDR3 is TGTGCCAGCAGCTTGCCGGCCATATCCTACGAGCAGTACTTC. Its translation: CASSLPAISYEQYF.

J is TRBJ2-1 and V is TRBV3-1, with a tentative D call TRBD2 (6 bases). The CDR3 has 18 residues. Germline loops: CDR1 LGHDT, CDR2 YNNKEL (reference sequence). Trimming cost V 1 base and J 0 bases, with 16 bases left between them. In DNA, the CDR3 is TGTGCCAGCAGCCAAGGGGTTTGGAGGGCTGCCTCCTACAATGAGCAGTTCTTC. Protein product: CASSQGVWRAASYNEQFF.

This clonotype occurred a few times. The gene calls are TRBV5-1 and TRBJ1-1; D possibly corresponds to TRBD1 (5 bases). V lost 4 bases and J lost 0, with 19 bases in between. The CDR3 sequence is 17 residues long. The germline gives CDR1 SGHRS, CDR2 YFSETQ. Here the CDR3 reads CASSRYGRGGLNTEAFF. DNA of the CDR3: TGCGCCAGCAGCCGCTACGGTAGGGGCGGTCTGAACACTGAAGCTTTCTTT.

This clonotype was seen at least ten times. The chain uses TRBV5-1 and TRBJ2-1; D ambiguous. This CDR3 has 13 amino acids. V dropped 1 base and J dropped 4 bases, with 6 bases sitting between them. CDR1 SGHRS and CDR2 YFSETQ come from the germline V gene. Here the CDR3 reads CASSLQEYNEQFF. The DNA for the CDR3 is TGCGCCAGCAGCTTGCAAGAATACAATGAGCAGTTCTTC.

The genes are TRBV7-2 and TRBJ2-7, with 7 bases fitting TRBD2. This CDR3 has 15 residues. Germline V lookup: CDR1 SGHTA, CDR2 FQGNSA. Trimming cost V 1 base and J 3 bases; bases outside gene matches: 6. The CDR3 DNA is TGTGCCAGCAGCTTAGTTCGCGGGAGAGGCTACGAGCAGTACTTC. Translation gives CASSLVRGRGYEQYF. The full variable domain, its missing parts supplied by reference TRBV7-2 and TRBJ2-7, is GAGVSQSPSNKVTEKGKDVELRCDPISGHTALYWYRQSLGQGLEFLIYFQGNSAPDKSGLPSDRFSAERTGGSVSTLTIQRTQQEDSAVYLCASSLVRGRGYEQYFGPGTRLTVT.

This clonotype was counted between two and nine times. The chain employs TRBV18 and TRBJ1-1; D may be TRBD1 (5 bases). Germline V gene sequence: CDR1 KGHSH, CDR2 LQKENI. The CDR3 consists of 14 residues. The V end lost 2 bases, the J end lost 7 bases, and 14 bases lay between the germline ends. This CDR3 is CASSPLLTGGEAFF. The CDR3 DNA reads as TGTGCCAGCTCACCATTACTTACAGGAGGTGAAGCTTTCTTT. Together with reference TRBV18 and TRBJ1-1, the CDR3 gives the full variable domain: NAGVMQNPRHLVRRRGQEARLRCSPMKGHSHVYWYRQLPEEGLKFMVYLQKENIIDESGMPKERFSAEFPKEGPSILRIQQVVRGDSAAYFCASSPLLTGGEAFFGQGTRLTVV.

As for this clonotype: This may be a read error, as it is one base from a much larger clone. The rearrangement links TRBV20-1 to TRBJ1-5, with D maybe TRBD1 (6 bases). Per the germline V gene, CDR1 is DFQATT and CDR2 is SNEGSKA (reference sequence). The CDR3 spans 13 residues. CDR3 protein: CSAYRASNPPQHF. The CDR3 DNA reads as TGCAGTGCTTACAGGGCTAGCAATCCGCCCCAGCATTTT.

The sample holds a few counts of this clonotype. This chain uses TRBV20-1 with TRBJ2-4; no definite D call. The CDR3 contains 15 residues. Germline assignment: CDR1 DFQATT and CDR2 SNEGSKA (reference sequence). V was cut by 1 base and J by 1 base, with 11 bases left in between. This chain's CDR3 is CSARAPEEAKNIQYF. The CDR3 nucleotides are TGCAGTGCTAGAGCCCCTGAGGAGGCCAAAAACATTCAGTACTTC.

The genes are TRBV7-2 and TRBJ2-1; 7 bases are shared with TRBD2. Germline loops: CDR1 SGHTA, CDR2 FQGNSA. The CDR3 spans 15 residues. V shed 3 bases and J 8 bases; nucleotides not matched to a gene: 10. The CDR3 sequence is CASSFRDYILHEQFF. The CDR3 DNA follows: TGTGCCAGCAGCTTCCGGGACTATATCCTACATGAGCAGTTCTTC.